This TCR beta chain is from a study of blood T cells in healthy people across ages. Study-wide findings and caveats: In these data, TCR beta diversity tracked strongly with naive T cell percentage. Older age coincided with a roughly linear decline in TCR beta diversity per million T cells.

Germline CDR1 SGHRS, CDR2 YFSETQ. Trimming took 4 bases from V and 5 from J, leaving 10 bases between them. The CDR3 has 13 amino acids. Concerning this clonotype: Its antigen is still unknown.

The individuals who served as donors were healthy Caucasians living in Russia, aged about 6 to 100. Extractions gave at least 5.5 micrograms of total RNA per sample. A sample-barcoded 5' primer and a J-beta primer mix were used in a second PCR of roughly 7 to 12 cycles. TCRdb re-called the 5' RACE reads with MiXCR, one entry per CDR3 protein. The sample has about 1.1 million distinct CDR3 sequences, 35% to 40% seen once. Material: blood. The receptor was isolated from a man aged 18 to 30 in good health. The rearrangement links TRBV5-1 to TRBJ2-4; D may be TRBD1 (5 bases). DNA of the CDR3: TGCGCCAGCAGCGAATCACAGGAAAACATTCAGTACTTC. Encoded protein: CASSESQENIQYF. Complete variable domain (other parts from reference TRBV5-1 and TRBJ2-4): KAGVTQTPRYLIKTRGQQVTLSCSPISGHRSVSWYQQTPGQGLQFLFEYFSETQRNKGNFPGRFSGRQFSNSRSEMNVSTLELGDSALYLCASSESQENIQYFGAGTRLSVL.